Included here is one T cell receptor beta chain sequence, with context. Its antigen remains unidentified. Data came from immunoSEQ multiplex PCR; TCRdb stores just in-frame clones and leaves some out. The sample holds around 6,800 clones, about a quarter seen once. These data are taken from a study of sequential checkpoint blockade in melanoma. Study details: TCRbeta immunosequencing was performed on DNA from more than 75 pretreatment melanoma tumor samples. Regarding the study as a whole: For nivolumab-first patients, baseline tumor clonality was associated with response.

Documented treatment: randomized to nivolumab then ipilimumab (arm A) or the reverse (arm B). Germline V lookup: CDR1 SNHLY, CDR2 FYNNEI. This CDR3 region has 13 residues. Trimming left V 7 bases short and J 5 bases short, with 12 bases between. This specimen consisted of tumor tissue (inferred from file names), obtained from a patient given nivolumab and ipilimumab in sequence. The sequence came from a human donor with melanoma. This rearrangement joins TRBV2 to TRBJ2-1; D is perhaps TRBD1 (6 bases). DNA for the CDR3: TGTGCCAGCACCTCACAGGGAAACAATGAGCAGTTCTTC. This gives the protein CASTSQGNNEQFF.